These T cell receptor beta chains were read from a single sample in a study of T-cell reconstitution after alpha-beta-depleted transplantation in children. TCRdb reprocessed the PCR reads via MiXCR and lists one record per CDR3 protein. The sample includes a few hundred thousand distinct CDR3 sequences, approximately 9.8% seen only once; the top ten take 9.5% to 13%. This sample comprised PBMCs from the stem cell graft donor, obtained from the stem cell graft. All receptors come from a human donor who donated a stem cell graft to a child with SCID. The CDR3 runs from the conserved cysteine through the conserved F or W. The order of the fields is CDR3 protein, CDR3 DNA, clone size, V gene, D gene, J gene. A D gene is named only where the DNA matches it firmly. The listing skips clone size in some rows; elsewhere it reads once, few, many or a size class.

CDR3: CASSPEAYEQYF; DNA: TGCGCCAGCAGCCCGGAGGCCTACGAGCAGTACTTC; size: many; V: TRBV5-1; D: .; J: TRBJ2-7
CDR3: CASSLTFSTDTQYF; DNA: TGTGCCAGCAGCTTAACTTTTAGCACAGATACGCAGTATTTT; size: .; V: TRBV7-3; D: .; J: TRBJ2-3
CDR3: CASSETVSNRGNYGYTF; DNA: TGTGCCAGCAGTGAGACGGTATCCAACAGGGGAAACTATGGCTACACCTTC; size: few; V: TRBV25-1; D: TRBD1; J: TRBJ1-2
CDR3: CSVEDPGVETQYF; DNA: TGCAGCGTTGAAGATCCAGGGGTGGAGACCCAGTACTTC; size: .; V: TRBV29-1; D: .; J: TRBJ2-5
CDR3: CSALQATGYGYTF; DNA: TGCAGTGCTTTGCAAGCTACAGGCTATGGCTACACCTTC; size: .; V: TRBV20-1; D: .; J: TRBJ1-2
CDR3: CASSLAAGTSTTGELFF; DNA: TGTGCCAGCAGCTTAGCGGCCGGGACAAGCACCACCGGGGAGCTGTTTTTT; size: few; V: TRBV7-6; D: .; J: TRBJ2-2
CDR3: CASSLRPGLAGGRYNEQFF; DNA: TGTGCCAGCAGCTTACGGCCGGGACTAGCGGGGGGGCGGTACAATGAGCAGTTCTTC; size: .; V: TRBV7-6; D: TRBD2; J: TRBJ2-1
CDR3: CASSSLGADTEAFF; DNA: TGCGCCAGCAGCTCCTTGGGGGCGGACACTGAAGCTTTCTTT; size: few; V: TRBV5-1; D: .; J: TRBJ1-1
CDR3: CASSLAGWTGDRDTQYF; DNA: TGTGCCAGCAGCTTAGCGGGATGGACAGGGGATAGAGATACGCAGTATTTT; size: many; V: TRBV7-8; D: TRBD1; J: TRBJ2-3
CDR3: CATSGGQGEADTQYF; DNA: TGTGCCACCAGCGGAGGACAGGGGGAAGCAGATACGCAGTATTTT; size: many; V: TRBV15; D: TRBD1; J: TRBJ2-3
CDR3: CASNTGRVGTGELFF; DNA: TGTGCCAGCAACACAGGCAGGGTTGGCACCGGGGAGCTGTTTTTT; size: few; V: TRBV25-1; D: .; J: TRBJ2-2
CDR3: CASSERTGGIPDTQYF; DNA: TGTGCCAGCAGCGAAAGAACAGGGGGCATCCCAGATACGCAGTATTTT; size: many; V: TRBV9; D: TRBD1; J: TRBJ2-3
CDR3: CASSPGGRDNEQFF; DNA: TGTGCCAGCAGTCCAGGTGGCAGGGACAATGAGCAGTTCTTC; size: .; V: TRBV7-9; D: .; J: TRBJ2-1
CDR3: CSAGMRGSNTGELFF; DNA: TGCAGTGCTGGCATGAGAGGCTCGAACACCGGGGAGCTGTTTTTT; size: few; V: TRBV20-1; D: .; J: TRBJ2-2
CDR3: CASSFSKSNEHEQYF; DNA: TGTGCCAGCAGCTTTTCAAAAAGCAATGAGCACGAGCAGTACTTC; size: many; V: TRBV5-5; D: .; J: TRBJ2-7
CDR3: CAIRATDTQYF; DNA: TGTGCCATCAGGGCCACAGATACGCAGTATTTT; size: few; V: TRBV10-3; D: .; J: TRBJ2-3
CDR3: CASSNKFRGREDTEAFF; DNA: TGCGCCAGCAGCAACAAGTTCCGGGGCCGGGAGGACACTGAAGCTTTCTTT; size: .; V: TRBV5-1; D: .; J: TRBJ1-1
CDR3: CASSQDKVAGDHRTSQETQYF; DNA: TGTGCCAGCAGCCAAGATAAGGTAGCGGGGGACCATCGTACCTCCCAAGAGACCCAGTACTTC; size: few; V: TRBV3-1; D: TRBD2; J: TRBJ2-5
CDR3: CASSPLTDRAAFF; DNA: TGTGCCAGCAGCCCACTGACGGACAGGGCGGCTTTCTTT; size: few; V: TRBV11-2; D: TRBD1; J: TRBJ1-1
CDR3: CASRPYSNQPQHF; DNA: TGTGCCAGCCGTCCATATAGCAATCAGCCCCAGCATTTT; size: many; V: TRBV28; D: .; J: TRBJ1-5
CDR3: CASSLSTNTGELFF; DNA: TGTGCCAGCAGCTTATCGACGAACACCGGGGAGCTGTTTTTT; size: few; V: TRBV7-9; D: .; J: TRBJ2-2
CDR3: CASSVGDPGANVLTF; DNA: TGTGCCAGCAGCGTAGGAGACCCTGGGGCCAACGTCCTGACTTTC; size: many; V: TRBV9; D: .; J: TRBJ2-6
CDR3: CASSDQGAGANVLTF; DNA: TGTGCCAGCAGTGACCAGGGGGCAGGGGCCAACGTCCTGACTTTC; size: .; V: TRBV2; D: TRBD1; J: TRBJ2-6
CDR3: CASRLSDRSTEAFF; DNA: TGTGCCAGCAGACTATCGGACAGGAGCACTGAAGCTTTCTTT; size: few; V: TRBV27; D: TRBD1; J: TRBJ1-1
CDR3: CASTLTRGVSTDTQYF; DNA: TGCGCCAGCACCCTGACAAGGGGGGTATCCACAGATACGCAGTATTTT; size: .; V: TRBV5-1; D: .; J: TRBJ2-3
CDR3: CASSVGPQQGWYEQYF; DNA: TGTGCCAGCAGCGTAGGCCCGCAACAGGGTTGGTACGAGCAGTACTTC; size: few; V: TRBV9; D: .; J: TRBJ2-7
CDR3: CASSQAGRGTEAFF; DNA: TGTGCCAGCAGCCAAGCAGGGCGGGGAACTGAAGCTTTCTTT; size: .; V: TRBV14; D: .; J: TRBJ1-1
CDR3: CASSLSSQQETQYF; DNA: TGTGCCAGCAGTTTGTCCAGTCAACAAGAGACCCAGTACTTC; size: many; V: TRBV12-3/TRBV12-4; D: .; J: TRBJ2-5
CDR3: CASSSGTGGEKLFF; DNA: TGCGCCAGCAGCTCCGGGACAGGGGGTGAAAAACTGTTTTTT; size: many; V: TRBV5-1; D: TRBD1; J: TRBJ1-4
CDR3: CASSLGDYGYTF; DNA: TGCGCCAGCAGCTTGGGAGACTATGGCTACACCTTC; size: many; V: TRBV5-1; D: .; J: TRBJ1-2
CDR3: CSVSSGAQPQHF; DNA: TGCAGTGTTAGCAGCGGGGCGCAGCCCCAGCATTTT; size: few; V: TRBV20-1; D: .; J: TRBJ1-5
CDR3: CASSQNSVSYNEQFF; DNA: TGTGCCAGCAGCCAAAACAGTGTCTCCTACAATGAGCAGTTCTTC; size: few; V: TRBV11-2; D: .; J: TRBJ2-1
CDR3: CSARSGGATDTQYF; DNA: TGCAGTGCTCGTAGCGGGGGGGCCACAGATACGCAGTATTTT; size: few; V: TRBV20-1; D: TRBD2; J: TRBJ2-3
CDR3: CASSLSSGPREQYF; DNA: TGTGCCAGCAGTTTAAGCTCGGGGCCGAGGGAGCAGTACTTC; size: many; V: TRBV12-3/TRBV12-4; D: .; J: TRBJ2-7
CDR3: CSGKSGSGYEQYF; DNA: TGCAGCGGCAAATCAGGATCCGGGTACGAGCAGTACTTC; size: many; V: TRBV29-1; D: .; J: TRBJ2-7